The rows below give T cell receptor beta chains drawn from one sample of a study of T cells after yellow fever vaccination. A single record per CDR3 protein comes from TCRdb applying MiXCR to the 5' RACE reads. The table has a few hundred thousand distinct CDR3 sequences, around 6.8% seen once. The sample was PBMCs, taken approximately 40 days after the first yellow fever vaccination. The receptors stem from a man aged 18-30 years who received the YFV17D yellow fever vaccine. Both conserved end residues are part of each CDR3. The D gene is left open where the match is weak. The size field is filled for only some rows; it gives once, few, many or a size class.

TRBV24-1	.	few	TRBJ2-1	CATSDGSSYNEQFF	TGTGCCACCAGTGATGGGAGCTCCTACAATGAGCAGTTCTTC
TRBV5-1	.	.	TRBJ1-1	CASSPGTPTLTNTEAFF	TGCGCCAGCAGCCCTGGAACTCCTACCCTAACGAACACTGAAGCTTTCTTT
TRBV5-1	TRBD2	.	TRBJ2-5	CASSLGLVAGGEETQYF	TGCGCCAGCAGCTTGGGGCTTGTTGCGGGGGGCGAAGAGACCCAGTACTTC
TRBV7-9	.	.	TRBJ1-4	CASSPQTASNEKLFF	TGTGCCAGCAGCCCCCAGACAGCCTCTAATGAAAAACTGTTTTTT
TRBV4-1	.	many	TRBJ1-6	CASSQDSQSEGNSPLHF	TGCGCCAGCAGCCAAGATTCCCAGTCCGAGGGGAATTCACCCCTCCACTTT
TRBV4-1	.	many	TRBJ2-2	CASSQESGELFF	TGCGCCAGCAGCCAAGAGTCCGGGGAGCTGTTTTTT
TRBV4-3	TRBD2	many	TRBJ2-1	CASSQPSGGRNEQFF	TGCGCCAGCAGCCAGCCCAGCGGGGGTAGGAATGAGCAGTTCTTC
TRBV5-4	.	.	TRBJ2-3	CATKGGSTDTQYF	TGTGCCACCAAAGGGGGGAGCACAGATACGCAGTATTTT
TRBV7-2	TRBD2	few	TRBJ2-5	CASSPRGVVGETQYF	TGTGCCAGCAGCCCCCGGGGGGTTGTAGGAGAGACCCAGTACTTC
TRBV19	.	few	TRBJ1-2	CASSIGPPRYGYTF	TGTGCCAGTAGTATAGGGCCACCACGGTACGGCTACACCTTC
TRBV24-1	.	few	TRBJ2-5	CATSEKGSPETQYF	TGTGCCACCAGTGAGAAAGGGAGTCCAGAGACCCAGTACTTC
TRBV6-2/TRBV6-3	.	.	TRBJ1-1	CASSYLAGKAEAFF	TGTGCCAGCAGTTACTTAGCGGGGAAGGCTGAAGCTTTCTTT
TRBV18	.	few	TRBJ2-1	CASSLGAKEQFF	TGTGCCAGCTCACTGGGGGCAAAAGAGCAGTTCTTC
TRBV18	.	few	TRBJ1-2	CASSPPALQYGYTF	TGTGCCAGCTCACCACCGGCCCTCCAATATGGCTACACCTTC
TRBV7-2	TRBD2	many	TRBJ2-7	CASSLVSGGDLLYEQYF	TGTGCCAGCAGCTTAGTGAGCGGGGGGGATCTCCTATACGAGCAGTACTTC
TRBV7-2	.	.	TRBJ2-7	CASSYQGRVNEQYF	TGTGCCAGCAGTTACCAGGGTCGAGTAAACGAGCAGTACTTC
TRBV3-1	TRBD1	.	TRBJ2-7	CASSQGTGQRLEQYF	TGTGCCAGCAGCCAGGGGACAGGGCAAAGACTCGAGCAGTACTTC
TRBV10-2	TRBD1	.	TRBJ1-2	CASSSGTGGTTF	TGCGCCAGCAGTTCCGGGACAGGGGGCACCACCTTC
TRBV6-1	TRBD2	many	TRBJ2-5	CASSPSRGGMETQYF	TGTGCCAGCAGTCCTTCCCGGGGGGGGATGGAGACCCAGTACTTC
TRBV7-9	TRBD1	many	TRBJ2-3	CASLQGPTDTQYF	TGTGCCAGCCTACAGGGGCCCACAGATACGCAGTATTTT
TRBV5-4	.	.	TRBJ2-1	CASSFQNEQFF	TGTGCCAGCAGCTTTCAGAATGAGCAGTTCTTC
TRBV7-9	.	few	TRBJ1-2	CASSLYGAGYTF	TGTGCCAGCAGCTTATATGGGGCCGGCTACACCTTC
TRBV12-3/TRBV12-4	.	few	TRBJ1-2	CASSLEVGVNYGYTF	TGTGCCAGCAGTTTGGAAGTGGGAGTCAACTATGGCTACACCTTC
TRBV24-1	TRBD1	few	TRBJ2-3	CATSGQSPTDTQYF	TGTGCCACCTCGGGACAGTCCCCCACAGATACGCAGTATTTT
TRBV15	.	.	TRBJ1-4	CATSAYRDTNEKLFF	TGTGCCACCAGCGCCTACAGGGACACTAATGAAAAACTGTTTTTT
TRBV7-2	.	few	TRBJ2-7	CASSVQDSSYEQYF	TGTGCCAGCAGCGTACAGGACAGCTCCTACGAGCAGTACTTC
TRBV12-3/TRBV12-4	.	many	TRBJ1-4	CASSLGPTNEKLFF	TGTGCCAGCAGTTTAGGGCCAACTAATGAAAAACTGTTTTTT
TRBV7-2	.	many	TRBJ1-2	CASSLDTVNGGYTF	TGTGCCAGCAGCCTGGATACGGTGAATGGTGGCTACACCTTC
TRBV19	TRBD1	.	TRBJ2-2	CASSTRQGVNTGELFF	TGTGCCAGTAGTACCCGACAGGGGGTTAACACCGGGGAGCTGTTTTTT
TRBV7-2	.	many	TRBJ1-1	CASSLIAAGTEAFF	TGTGCCAGCAGCTTAATAGCGGCGGGCACTGAAGCTTTCTTT
TRBV5-1	TRBD1	.	TRBJ2-3	CASGQVWNTDTQYF	TGCGCCAGCGGACAGGTTTGGAACACAGATACGCAGTATTTT
TRBV7-9	.	.	TRBJ1-2	CASSLPQGSNYGYTF	TGTGCCAGCAGCTTACCGCAGGGGTCTAACTATGGCTACACCTTC
TRBV14	.	many	TRBJ2-1	CASSLFRGGYNEQFF	TGTGCCAGCAGCCTCTTTCGAGGTGGATACAATGAGCAGTTCTTC
TRBV20-1	TRBD1	.	TRBJ2-1	CSARTGASGIYNEQFF	TGCAGTGCCCGGACAGGGGCAAGCGGCATCTACAATGAGCAGTTCTTC